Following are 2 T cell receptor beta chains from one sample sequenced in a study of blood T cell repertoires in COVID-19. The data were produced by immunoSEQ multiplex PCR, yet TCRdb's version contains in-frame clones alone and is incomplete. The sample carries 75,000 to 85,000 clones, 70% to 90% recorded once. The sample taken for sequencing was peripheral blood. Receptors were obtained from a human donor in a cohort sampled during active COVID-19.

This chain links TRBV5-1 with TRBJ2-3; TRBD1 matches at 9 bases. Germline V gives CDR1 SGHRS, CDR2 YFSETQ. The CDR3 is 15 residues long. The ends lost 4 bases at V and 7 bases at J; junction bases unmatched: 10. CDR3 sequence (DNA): TGCGCCAGCAGCCCCGGGACAGGGATGGGTAATACGCAGTATTTT. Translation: CASSPGTGMGNTQYF.

CDR3 DNA: TGTGCCAGCAGTTCAGGGGGCCGGGGCTACACCTTC. Its protein is CASSSGGRGYTF. The V and J genes are TRBV6-5 and TRBJ1-2, with 8 bases that match TRBD1. The CDR3 length is 12 residues. Germline lookup yields CDR1 MNHEY and CDR2 SVGAGI. J was trimmed by 8 bases and V by 4 bases; bases with no gene match: 3.